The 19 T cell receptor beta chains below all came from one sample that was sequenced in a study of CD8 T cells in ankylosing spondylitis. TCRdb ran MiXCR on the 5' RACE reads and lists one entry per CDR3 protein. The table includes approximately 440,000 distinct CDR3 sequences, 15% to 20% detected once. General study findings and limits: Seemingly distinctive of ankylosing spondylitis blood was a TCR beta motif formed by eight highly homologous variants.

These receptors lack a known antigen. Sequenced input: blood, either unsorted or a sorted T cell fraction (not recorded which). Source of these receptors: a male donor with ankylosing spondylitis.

The CDR3, as DNA: TGTGCCAGCAGTGTAAAAAACATTCAGTACTTC. It translates to CASSVKNIQYF. The chain carries TRBV6-1 and TRBJ2-4; D remains ambiguous. This CDR3 has 11 residues. With 4 bases removed from V and 4 bases from J, the gap between germline ends came to 2 bases. Germline CDR1 reads MNHNS; CDR2 reads SASEGT.

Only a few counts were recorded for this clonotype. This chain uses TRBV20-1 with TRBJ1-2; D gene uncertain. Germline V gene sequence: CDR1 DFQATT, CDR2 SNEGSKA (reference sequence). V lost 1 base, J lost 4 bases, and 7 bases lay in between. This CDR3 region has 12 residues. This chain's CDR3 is CSARVGSYGYTF. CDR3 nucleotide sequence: TGCAGTGCTAGAGTGGGGTCCTATGGCTACACCTTC.

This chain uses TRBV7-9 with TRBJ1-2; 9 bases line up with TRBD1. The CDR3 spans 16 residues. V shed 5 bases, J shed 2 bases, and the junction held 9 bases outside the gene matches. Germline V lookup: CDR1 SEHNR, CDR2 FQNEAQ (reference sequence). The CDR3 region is CASSKRTGDENYGYTF. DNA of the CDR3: TGTGCCAGCAGCAAAAGGACAGGGGATGAGAACTATGGCTACACCTTC. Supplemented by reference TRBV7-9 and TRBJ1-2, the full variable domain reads DTGVSQNPRHKITKRGQNVTFRCDPISEHNRLYWYRQTLGQGPEFLTYFQNEAQLEKSRLLSDRFSAERPKGSFSTLEIQRTEQGDSAMYLCASSKRTGDENYGYTFGSGTRLTVV.

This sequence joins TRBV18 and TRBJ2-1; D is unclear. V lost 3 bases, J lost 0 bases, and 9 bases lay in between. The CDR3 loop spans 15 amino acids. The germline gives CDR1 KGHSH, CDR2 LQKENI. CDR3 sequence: CASSPNHDSYNEQFF. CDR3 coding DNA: TGTGCCAGCTCACCGAACCATGACTCCTACAATGAGCAGTTCTTC.

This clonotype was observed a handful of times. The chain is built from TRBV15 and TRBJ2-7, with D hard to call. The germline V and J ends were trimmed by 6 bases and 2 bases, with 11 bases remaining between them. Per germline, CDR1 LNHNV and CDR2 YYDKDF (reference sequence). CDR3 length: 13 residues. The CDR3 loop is CATRKPSAYEQYF. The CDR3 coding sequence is TGTGCCACCAGGAAGCCTTCCGCCTACGAGCAGTACTTC.

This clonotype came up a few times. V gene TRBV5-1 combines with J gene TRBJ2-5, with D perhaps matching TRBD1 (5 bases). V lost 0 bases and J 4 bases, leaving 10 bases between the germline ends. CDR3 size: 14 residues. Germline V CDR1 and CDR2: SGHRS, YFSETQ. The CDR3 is CASSLVLGLETQYF. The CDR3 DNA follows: TGCGCCAGCAGCTTGGTTCTGGGGCTAGAGACCCAGTACTTC.

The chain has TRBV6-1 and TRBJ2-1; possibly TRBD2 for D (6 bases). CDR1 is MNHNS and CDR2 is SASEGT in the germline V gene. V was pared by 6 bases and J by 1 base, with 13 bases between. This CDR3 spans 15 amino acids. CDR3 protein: CASRGPAGSYNEQFF. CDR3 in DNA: TGTGCCAGCAGGGGGCCGGCGGGATCCTACAATGAGCAGTTCTTC.

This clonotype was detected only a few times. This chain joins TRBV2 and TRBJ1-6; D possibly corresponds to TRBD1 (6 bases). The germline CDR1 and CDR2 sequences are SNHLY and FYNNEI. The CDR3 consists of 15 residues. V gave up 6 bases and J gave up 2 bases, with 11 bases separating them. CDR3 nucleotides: TGTGCCAGCAGCGAACAGGGACCCTATAATTCACCCCTCCACTTT. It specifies CASSEQGPYNSPLHF.

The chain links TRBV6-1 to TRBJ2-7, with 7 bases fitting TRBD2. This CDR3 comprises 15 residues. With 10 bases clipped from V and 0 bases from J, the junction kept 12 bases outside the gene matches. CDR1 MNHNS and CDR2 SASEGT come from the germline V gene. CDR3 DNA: TGTGCCACCGCCCTTCGCGGGAGTCCCTCCTACGAGCAGTACTTC. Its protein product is CATALRGSPSYEQYF.

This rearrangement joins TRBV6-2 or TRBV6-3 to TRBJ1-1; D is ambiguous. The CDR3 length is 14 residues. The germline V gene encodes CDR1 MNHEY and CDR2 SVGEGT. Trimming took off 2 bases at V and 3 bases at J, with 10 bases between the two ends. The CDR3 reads CASSYVGPDTEAFF. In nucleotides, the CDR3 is TGTGCCAGCAGTTACGTTGGGCCGGACACTGAAGCTTTCTTT.

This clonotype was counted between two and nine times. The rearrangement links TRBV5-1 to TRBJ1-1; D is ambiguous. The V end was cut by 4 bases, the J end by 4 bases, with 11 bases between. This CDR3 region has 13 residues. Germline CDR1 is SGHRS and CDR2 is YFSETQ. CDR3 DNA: TGCGCCAGCAGCAACCCAGGCCTCACTGAAGCTTTCTTT. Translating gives CASSNPGLTEAFF.

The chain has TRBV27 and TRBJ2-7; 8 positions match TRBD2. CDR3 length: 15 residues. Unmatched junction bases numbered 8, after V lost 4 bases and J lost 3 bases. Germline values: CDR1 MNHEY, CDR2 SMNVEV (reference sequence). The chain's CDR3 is CASSSPGLGIYEQYF. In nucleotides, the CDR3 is TGTGCCAGCAGTTCCCCGGGACTAGGTATCTACGAGCAGTACTTC.

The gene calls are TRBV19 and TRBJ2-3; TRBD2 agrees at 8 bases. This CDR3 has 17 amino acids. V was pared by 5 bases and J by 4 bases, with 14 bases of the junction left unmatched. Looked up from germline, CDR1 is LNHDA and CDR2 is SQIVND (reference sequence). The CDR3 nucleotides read TGTGCCAGTAGTCCGATCTTTACTAGCGGAGCTCCAGATACGCAGTATTTT. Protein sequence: CASSPIFTSGAPDTQYF.

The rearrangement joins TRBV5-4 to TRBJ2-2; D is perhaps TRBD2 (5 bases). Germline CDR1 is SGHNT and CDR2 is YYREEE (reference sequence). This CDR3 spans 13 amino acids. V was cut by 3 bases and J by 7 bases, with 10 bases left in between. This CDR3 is CASSWRRDGELFF. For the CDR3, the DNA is TGTGCCAGCAGCTGGAGGCGCGACGGGGAGCTGTTTTTT.

The CDR3 DNA is TGCGCCAGCAGCTTGCCCCAGACAGGGGAGGGCGGGGAGCTGTTTTTT. Encoded protein: CASSLPQTGEGGELFF. The chain combines TRBV5-1 with TRBJ2-2; possible D gene TRBD1, 8 bases. Germline-derived CDR1 and CDR2 are SGHRS and YFSETQ. With 1 base removed from V and 7 bases from J, the gap between germline ends came to 17 bases. The CDR3 has 16 residues.

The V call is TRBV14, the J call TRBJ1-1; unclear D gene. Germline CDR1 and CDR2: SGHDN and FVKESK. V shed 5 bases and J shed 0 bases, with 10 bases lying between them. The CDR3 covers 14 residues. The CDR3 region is CASSKKRMNTEAFF. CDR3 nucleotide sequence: TGTGCCAGCAGCAAAAAGCGGATGAACACTGAAGCTTTCTTT.

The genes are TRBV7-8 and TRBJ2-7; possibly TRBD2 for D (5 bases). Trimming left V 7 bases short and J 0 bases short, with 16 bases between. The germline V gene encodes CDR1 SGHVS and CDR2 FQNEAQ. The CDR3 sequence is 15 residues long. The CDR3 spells CASTPPRGHSYEQYF. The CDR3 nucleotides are TGTGCCAGCACCCCCCCTCGGGGTCACTCCTACGAGCAGTACTTC. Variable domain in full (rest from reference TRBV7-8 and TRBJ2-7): GAGVSQSPRYKVAKRGQDVALRCDPISGHVSLFWYQQALGQGPEFLTYFQNEAQLDKSGLPSDRFFAERPEGSVSTLKIQRTQQEDSAVYLCASTPPRGHSYEQYFGPGTRLTVT.

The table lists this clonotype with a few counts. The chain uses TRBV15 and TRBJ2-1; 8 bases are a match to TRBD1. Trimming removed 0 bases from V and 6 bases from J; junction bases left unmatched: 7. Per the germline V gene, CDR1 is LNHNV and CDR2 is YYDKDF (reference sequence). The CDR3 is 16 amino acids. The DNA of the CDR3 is TGTGCCACCAGCAGAGATTGGGGGACAGGCCTCAATGAGCAGTTCTTC. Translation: CATSRDWGTGLNEQFF.

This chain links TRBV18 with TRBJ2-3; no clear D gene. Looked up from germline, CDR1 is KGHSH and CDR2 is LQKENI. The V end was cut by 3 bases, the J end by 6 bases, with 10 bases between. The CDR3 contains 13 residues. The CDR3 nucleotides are TGTGCCAGCTCACCTGTCGTCACGGATACGCAGTATTTT. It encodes CASSPVVTDTQYF.